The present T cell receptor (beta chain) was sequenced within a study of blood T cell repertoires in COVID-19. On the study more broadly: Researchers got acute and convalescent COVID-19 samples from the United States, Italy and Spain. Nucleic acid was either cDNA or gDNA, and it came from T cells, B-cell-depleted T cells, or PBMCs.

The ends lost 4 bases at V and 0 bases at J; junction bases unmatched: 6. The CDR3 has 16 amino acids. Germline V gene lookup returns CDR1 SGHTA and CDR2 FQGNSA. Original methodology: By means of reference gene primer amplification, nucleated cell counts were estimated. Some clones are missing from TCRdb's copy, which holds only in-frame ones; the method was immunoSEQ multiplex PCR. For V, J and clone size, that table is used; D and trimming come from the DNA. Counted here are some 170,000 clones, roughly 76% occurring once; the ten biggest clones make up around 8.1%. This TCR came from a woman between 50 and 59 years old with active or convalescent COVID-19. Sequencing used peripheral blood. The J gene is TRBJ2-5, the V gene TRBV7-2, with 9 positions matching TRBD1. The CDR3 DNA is TGTGCCAGCAGCTGGGGACAGGGTGGGGACCAAGAGACCCAGTACTTC. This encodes CASSWGQGGDQETQYF.